The clone carrying this TCR beta chain was observed a few times. Its antigen is as yet unknown. These data belong to a study of T cell repertoires in cytomegalovirus infection. TCRdb re-analysed the reads in MiXCR, keeping a single row per CDR3 protein. The data contain approximately 170,000 distinct CDR3 sequences, 15% to 20% of them singletons. J gave up 5 bases and V 6 bases, and 11 bases lay outside the gene matches. The germline gives CDR1 SGHNT, CDR2 YYREEE (reference sequence). CDR3 length: 16 amino acids. Regarding the study as a whole: Dominant in the ex vivo response were TCR beta clonotypes restricted by HLA-C and specific for CMV.

The J gene is TRBJ2-2, the V gene TRBV5-4, with TRBD2 matching 9 bases. The sequence was obtained from a human donor in good health (CMV status not recorded). Some clones in this sample may be carry-over from other donors' samples. Material for sequencing was CD8+ T cells from PBMCs. CDR3 sequence: CASIEEPSGVTGELFF. The CDR3 bases are TGTGCCAGCATCGAGGAACCTAGCGGGGTGACCGGGGAGCTGTTTTTT. Together with reference TRBV5-4 and TRBJ2-2, the CDR3 gives the full variable domain: ETGVTQSPTHLIKTRGQQVTLRCSSQSGHNTVSWYQQALGQGPQFIFQYYREEENGRGNFPPRFSGLQFPNYSSELNVNALELDDSALYLCASIEEPSGVTGELFFGEGSRLTVL.